A selection of T cell receptor beta chains follows, all from one sample in a study of blood T cell repertoires in COVID-19. This table comes from immunoSEQ multiplex PCR, and its TCRdb copy is limited to in-frame clones, with some not included. The sample shows hundreds of thousands of clones, around nine tenths of them seen only once. Sequencing was carried out using PBMCs or T cells enriched from blood (not recorded which). Every receptor here comes from a woman aged 45-59 years who had recovered from COVID-19. The CDR3 runs from the conserved cysteine through the conserved F or W. The D gene is left open where the match is weak. The size entry is marked missing in some rows and otherwise reads once, few, many or a size class.

D	J	size	V	CDR3	DNA
TRBD1	TRBJ1-2	.	TRBV27	CASSSVDRGDGYTF	TGTGCCAGCAGCTCCGTGGACAGGGGGGATGGCTACACCTTC
TRBD1	TRBJ1-1	.	TRBV19	CASSMRNTGVNTEAFF	TGTGCCAGTAGTATGCGGAATACAGGGGTGAACACTGAAGCTTTCTTT
.	TRBJ2-7	.	TRBV7-8	CASSLAPAYEQYF	TGTGCCAGCAGCTTAGCCCCAGCCTACGAGCAGTACTTC
.	TRBJ1-6	.	TRBV6-4	CASSDPPFAGRLALHF	TGTGCCAGCAGTGACCCCCCCTTTGCGGGCAGGTTGGCCCTCCACTTT
.	TRBJ2-2	.	TRBV12-5	CASGLSAGNTGELFF	TGTGCTAGTGGTTTAAGTGCGGGGAACACCGGGGAGCTGTTTTTT
.	TRBJ1-1	.	TRBV6-2/TRBV6-3	CASSPDPGAPRGTEAFF	TGTGCCAGCAGCCCTGACCCCGGCGCACCCCGGGGCACTGAAGCTTTCTTT
TRBD1	TRBJ1-2	.	TRBV2	CASQESTGTGALLVYGYTF	TGTGCCAGCCAAGAGTCTACCGGGACAGGGGCCCTCCTAGTCTATGGCTACACCTTC
TRBD1	TRBJ2-5	.	TRBV28	CASSTPGGPSQETQYF	TGTGCCAGCAGCACCCCAGGGGGCCCTTCTCAAGAGACCCAGTACTTC
.	TRBJ1-2	.	TRBV14	CASSQGVNYGYTF	TGTGCCAGCAGCCAGGGAGTCAACTATGGCTACACCTTC
.	TRBJ1-2	.	TRBV30	CAGIGALYTF	TGTGCCGGGATTGGGGCTCTCTACACCTTC
.	TRBJ1-1	few	TRBV30	CAWSGAGNTEAFF	TGTGCCTGGAGTGGGGCGGGTAACACTGAAGCTTTCTTT
.	TRBJ2-5	.	TRBV2	CASSEDGVKETQYF	TGTGCCAGCAGTGAAGACGGAGTGAAAGAGACCCAGTACTTC
TRBD1	TRBJ2-2	.	TRBV24-1	CATSDDRGPTGELFF	TGTGCCACCAGTGATGACAGGGGTCCCACCGGGGAGCTGTTTTTT
.	TRBJ1-1	.	TRBV19	CASSSTLLAEAFF	TGTGCCAGTTCTTCCACTTTATTGGCTGAAGCTTTCTTT
.	TRBJ1-1	.	TRBV5-1	CASSAGQGKITEAFF	TGCGCCAGCAGCGCAGGCCAGGGAAAAATTACAGAAGCTTTCTTT
.	TRBJ2-4	once	TRBV5-1	CASSTQGPLENIQYF	TGCGCCAGCAGCACTCAGGGTCCGCTCGAAAACATTCAGTACTTC
.	TRBJ1-1	.	TRBV5-4	CASSPGGSTEAFF	TGTGCCAGCAGCCCGGGAGGGAGCACTGAAGCTTTCTTT
.	TRBJ2-3	.	TRBV10-3	CAISDGGPKGDTQYF	TGTGCCATCAGTGATGGGGGCCCTAAAGGAGATACGCAGTATTTT
TRBD1	TRBJ1-3	.	TRBV30	CAWSLQGVNSGNTIYF	TGTGCCTGGAGTTTGCAGGGGGTAAACTCTGGAAACACCATATATTTT
TRBD1	TRBJ1-2	.	TRBV6-2/TRBV6-3	CASSLRQGAIDGYTF	TGTGCCAGCAGCCTAAGACAGGGCGCGATAGATGGCTACACCTTC
.	TRBJ1-4	once	TRBV30	CAWSVQGFEKLFF	TGTGCCTGGAGTGTACAGGGTTTCGAAAAACTGTTTTTT
TRBD1	TRBJ1-5	.	TRBV28	CASSLMWTGEEYF	TGTGCCAGCAGTTTAATGTGGACAGGGGAGGAGTATTTT
.	TRBJ1-5	.	TRBV21-1	CASSKGNAVKKPQHF	TGTGCCAGCAGCAAAGGGAACGCGGTCAAAAAGCCCCAGCATTTT
TRBD1	TRBJ2-7	once	TRBV6-2/TRBV6-3	CASSYSFFGTGPHTYEQYF	TGTGCCAGCAGTTACTCGTTTTTCGGGACAGGTCCCCATACCTACGAGCAGTACTTC
.	TRBJ1-4	.	TRBV15	CATSREVGGAMLRVNEKLFF	TGTGCCACCAGCAGAGAGGTTGGGGGGGCTATGTTAAGAGTTAATGAAAAACTGTTTTTT
TRBD1	TRBJ2-2	.	TRBV27	CASSLEYSWDRAAGELFF	TGTGCCAGCAGTTTAGAATATAGTTGGGACAGGGCGGCCGGGGAGCTGTTTTTT
TRBD1	TRBJ1-2	.	TRBV27	CASSLRQGFANYGYTF	TGTGCCAGCAGTTTGAGACAGGGGTTCGCTAACTATGGCTACACCTTC
TRBD2	TRBJ2-7	.	TRBV19	CASSTPGTRRYEQYF	TGTGCCAGTAGTACCCCCGGGACTAGGCGGTACGAGCAGTACTTC